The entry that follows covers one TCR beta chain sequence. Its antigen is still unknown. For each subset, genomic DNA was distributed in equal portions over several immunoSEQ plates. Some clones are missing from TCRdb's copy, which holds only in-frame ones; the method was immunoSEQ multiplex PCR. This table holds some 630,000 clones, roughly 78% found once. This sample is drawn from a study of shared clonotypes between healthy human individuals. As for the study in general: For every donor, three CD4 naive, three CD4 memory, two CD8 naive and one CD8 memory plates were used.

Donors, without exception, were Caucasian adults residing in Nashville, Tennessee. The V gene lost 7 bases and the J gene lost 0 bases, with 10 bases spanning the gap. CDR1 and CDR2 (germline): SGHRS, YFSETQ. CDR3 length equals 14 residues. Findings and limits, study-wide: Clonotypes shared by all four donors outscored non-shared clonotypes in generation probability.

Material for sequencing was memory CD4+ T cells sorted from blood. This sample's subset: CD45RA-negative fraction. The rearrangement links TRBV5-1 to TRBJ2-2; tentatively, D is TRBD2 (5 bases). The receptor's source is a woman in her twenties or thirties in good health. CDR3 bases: TGCGCCAGCCTGGCGGGCGCGAACACCGGGGAGCTGTTTTTT. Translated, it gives CASLAGANTGELFF.